A selection of T cell receptor beta chains follows, all from one sample in a study of blood T cell repertoires in COVID-19. Method: immunoSEQ multiplex PCR; TCRdb's copy keeps in-frame clones and lacks some. Among 130,000 to 150,000 clones listed, 84% were seen once. Sequencing input: PBMCs or T cells enriched from blood (not recorded which). These receptors were taken from a woman in her fifties or sixties who had been exposed to COVID-19. Both conserved end residues are part of each CDR3. A D gene is named only where the DNA matches it firmly. Size values are once, few and many counts, or a class for expanded clones, and some rows have none.

J gene: TRBJ2-1
D gene: TRBD1
V gene: TRBV19
clone size: once
CDR3 DNA: TGTGCCAGTAGATTGACAGGGGGCATTGAGCAGTTCTTC
CDR3 protein: CASRLTGGIEQFF

J gene: TRBJ2-1
D gene: -
V gene: TRBV14
clone size: -
CDR3 DNA: TGTGCCAGCAGCCAAGAGCTCAGCTCCTACAATGAGCAGTTCTTC
CDR3 protein: CASSQELSSYNEQFF

J gene: TRBJ2-3
D gene: TRBD2
V gene: TRBV13
clone size: few
CDR3 DNA: TGTGCCAGCAGTTCATACCGACGGACTAGCGGGAGGGCCCTCAGTAATACGCAGTATTTT
CDR3 protein: CASSSYRRTSGRALSNTQYF

J gene: TRBJ1-2
D gene: -
V gene: TRBV10-3
clone size: few
CDR3 DNA: TGTGCCATCAGTGAGGGAGTTCAGGGGGGCTACACCTTC
CDR3 protein: CAISEGVQGGYTF

J gene: TRBJ1-3
D gene: -
V gene: TRBV11-2
clone size: -
CDR3 DNA: TGTGCCAGCAGCTTAGCCTCGACAGGACGTGGAAACACCATATATTTT
CDR3 protein: CASSLASTGRGNTIYF

J gene: TRBJ2-5
D gene: TRBD1
V gene: TRBV9
clone size: -
CDR3 DNA: TGTGCCAGCAGCCCCCGGACAGGGCAGGAGACCCAGTACTTC
CDR3 protein: CASSPRTGQETQYF

J gene: TRBJ2-5
D gene: -
V gene: TRBV9
clone size: -
CDR3 DNA: TGTGCCAGCGGAGAGGGGGCGGGACCGCAAGAGACCCAGTACTTC
CDR3 protein: CASGEGAGPQETQYF

J gene: TRBJ1-4
D gene: TRBD1
V gene: TRBV6-1
clone size: -
CDR3 DNA: TGTGCCAGCAGTGAGGGACAGGGATCGGGCGAAAAACTGTTTTTT
CDR3 protein: CASSEGQGSGEKLFF

J gene: TRBJ1-3
D gene: TRBD1
V gene: TRBV7-8
clone size: few
CDR3 DNA: TGTGCCAGCAGCTCCCTGGACAGGGGGCTCGGAAACACCATATATTTT
CDR3 protein: CASSSLDRGLGNTIYF

J gene: TRBJ1-4
D gene: -
V gene: TRBV11-2
clone size: -
CDR3 DNA: TGTGCCAGCAGCTTAGGGACTAACATGCCCTCTAATGAAAAACTGTTTTTT
CDR3 protein: CASSLGTNMPSNEKLFF

J gene: TRBJ1-2
D gene: -
V gene: TRBV4-2
clone size: -
CDR3 DNA: TGTGCCAGCAGCCAAGATCGTGGGGGCGTCTATGGCTACACCTTC
CDR3 protein: CASSQDRGGVYGYTF

J gene: TRBJ1-1
D gene: -
V gene: TRBV4-3
clone size: -
CDR3 DNA: TGCGCCAGCAGCCAAGTCAGTTTGGCAAGCACTGAAGCTTTCTTT
CDR3 protein: CASSQVSLASTEAFF

J gene: TRBJ1-1
D gene: -
V gene: TRBV7-9
clone size: -
CDR3 DNA: TGTGCCAGCAGCTCAAGAGGTCTGAACACTGAAGCTTTCTTT
CDR3 protein: CASSSRGLNTEAFF

J gene: TRBJ1-1
D gene: -
V gene: TRBV9
clone size: -
CDR3 DNA: TGTGCCAGCAGCGTAGAACTGGCGGGGGGTACTGAAGCTTTCTTT
CDR3 protein: CASSVELAGGTEAFF

J gene: TRBJ2-1
D gene: TRBD2
V gene: TRBV10-1
clone size: -
CDR3 DNA: TGCGCCAGTTCGGACTCCCGGGGGGACAATGAGCAGTTCTTC
CDR3 protein: CASSDSRGDNEQFF

J gene: TRBJ1-5
D gene: TRBD1
V gene: TRBV19
clone size: -
CDR3 DNA: TGTGCCAGTAGACGGACAGGGAGAGGGCATCAGCCCCAGCATTTT
CDR3 protein: CASRRTGRGHQPQHF

J gene: TRBJ2-3
D gene: TRBD2
V gene: TRBV19
clone size: -
CDR3 DNA: TGTGCCAGTAGTATAGACCAGCGGGGGGACAGCACAGATACGCAGTATTTT
CDR3 protein: CASSIDQRGDSTDTQYF

J gene: TRBJ1-5
D gene: -
V gene: TRBV10-3
clone size: -
CDR3 DNA: TGTGCCATCAGTTTAGACAGCGGCAATCAGCCCCAGCATTTT
CDR3 protein: CAISLDSGNQPQHF

J gene: TRBJ1-5
D gene: -
V gene: TRBV2
clone size: few
CDR3 DNA: TGTGCCAGCAGTCCCCGGGGGTCTAGCAATCAGCCCCAGCATTTT
CDR3 protein: CASSPRGSSNQPQHF

J gene: TRBJ2-1
D gene: -
V gene: TRBV7-2
clone size: -
CDR3 DNA: TGTGCCAGCAGCTTAGCCGTTGGGGGCGGTTACAATGAGCAGTTCTTC
CDR3 protein: CASSLAVGGGYNEQFF

J gene: TRBJ2-2
D gene: TRBD2
V gene: TRBV3-1/TRBV3-2
clone size: -
CDR3 DNA: TGTGCCAGCAGCCAAGTAGGCGGGGGGGCAACCGGGGAGCTGTTTTTT
CDR3 protein: CASSQVGGGATGELFF

J gene: TRBJ1-2
D gene: -
V gene: TRBV20-1
clone size: -
CDR3 DNA: TGCAGTGGGTGGGCCGACTATGGCTACACCTTC
CDR3 protein: CSGWADYGYTF

J gene: TRBJ2-7
D gene: -
V gene: TRBV12-3/TRBV12-4
clone size: -
CDR3 DNA: TGTGCCAGCAGTCCTAAATACGAGCAGTACTTC
CDR3 protein: CASSPKYEQYF

J gene: TRBJ2-7
D gene: -
V gene: TRBV6-2/TRBV6-3
clone size: -
CDR3 DNA: TGTGCCAGCAACCCATTGGGGGGAGGCTACGAGCAGTACTTC
CDR3 protein: CASNPLGGGYEQYF

J gene: TRBJ2-3
D gene: -
V gene: TRBV9
clone size: -
CDR3 DNA: TGTGCCAGCAGCGTAGCTTTGCGGGTCACAGATACGCAGTATTTT
CDR3 protein: CASSVALRVTDTQYF

J gene: TRBJ2-1
D gene: -
V gene: TRBV6-2/TRBV6-3
clone size: few
CDR3 DNA: TGTGCCAGCAGTTCCTCCGCGGGGCCCAGCTCCTACAATGAGCAGTTCTTC
CDR3 protein: CASSSSAGPSSYNEQFF

J gene: TRBJ1-2
D gene: TRBD1
V gene: TRBV30
clone size: -
CDR3 DNA: TGTGCCTGGAGTGTACTTGGGACAGGCGGCGGCTACACCTTC
CDR3 protein: CAWSVLGTGGGYTF

J gene: TRBJ1-5
D gene: -
V gene: TRBV19
clone size: -
CDR3 DNA: TGTGCCAGTAGTAACAGACAGTCCCAAAATCAGCCCCAGCATTTT
CDR3 protein: CASSNRQSQNQPQHF

J gene: TRBJ2-1
D gene: -
V gene: TRBV19
clone size: -
CDR3 DNA: TGTGCCAGTAGTGCCGACAGGAGCCATGCGGGCGATGAGCAGTTCTTC
CDR3 protein: CASSADRSHAGDEQFF

J gene: TRBJ1-1
D gene: TRBD1
V gene: TRBV6-4
clone size: -
CDR3 DNA: TGTGCCAGCAGTACCGCAACAGGGGGGGGGACTGAAGCTTTCTTT
CDR3 protein: CASSTATGGGTEAFF

J gene: TRBJ2-1
D gene: -
V gene: TRBV9
clone size: -
CDR3 DNA: TGTGCCAGCAGCGTAGCCTCGGCGGGGAATTACAATGAGCAGTTCTTC
CDR3 protein: CASSVASAGNYNEQFF

J gene: TRBJ2-4
D gene: TRBD2
V gene: TRBV25-1
clone size: -
CDR3 DNA: TGTGCCAGCAGTGATCGGGCGGGAGGGGACATTCAGTACTTC
CDR3 protein: CASSDRAGGDIQYF

J gene: TRBJ2-7
D gene: TRBD2
V gene: TRBV7-8
clone size: -
CDR3 DNA: TGTGCCAGCAGCCTTCTCCTAGCGGGAGGGCCTACTAGGAGCTCCTACGAGCAGTACTTC
CDR3 protein: CASSLLLAGGPTRSSYEQYF

J gene: TRBJ1-3
D gene: TRBD1
V gene: TRBV10-3
clone size: -
CDR3 DNA: TGTGCCATCAGTGCCATTGAGGCGGGACAGGGGGGTTCACACACCATATATTTT
CDR3 protein: CAISAIEAGQGGSHTIYF

J gene: TRBJ2-7
D gene: TRBD2
V gene: TRBV7-8
clone size: -
CDR3 DNA: TGTGCCAGCAGCCCAGTTTTGGGCGGGAGGGCCCCCTACGAGCAGTACTTC
CDR3 protein: CASSPVLGGRAPYEQYF

J gene: TRBJ2-6
D gene: TRBD2
V gene: TRBV7-8
clone size: -
CDR3 DNA: TGTGCCAGCAGCTTAGGTTACAGGACTAGCGGGAGATCGACTGGGGCCAACGTCCTGACTTTC
CDR3 protein: CASSLGYRTSGRSTGANVLTF